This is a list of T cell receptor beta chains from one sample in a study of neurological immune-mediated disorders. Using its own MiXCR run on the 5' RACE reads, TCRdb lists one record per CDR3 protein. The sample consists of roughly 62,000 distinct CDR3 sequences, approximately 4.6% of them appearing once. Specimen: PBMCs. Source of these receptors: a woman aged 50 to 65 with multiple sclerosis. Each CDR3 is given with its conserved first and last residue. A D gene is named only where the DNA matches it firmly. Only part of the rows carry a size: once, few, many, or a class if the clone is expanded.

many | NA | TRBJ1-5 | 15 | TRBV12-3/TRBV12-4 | TGTGCCAGCAGTCACATCGCGGGGGGTAATCAGCCCCAGCATTTT | CASSHIAGGNQPQHF
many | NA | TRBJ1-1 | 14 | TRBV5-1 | TGCGCCAGCAGCTTGTCGCAGGTGAACACTGAAGCTTTCTTT | CASSLSQVNTEAFF
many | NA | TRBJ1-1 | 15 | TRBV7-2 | TGTGCCAGCAGCTTAGCACGGGGGTCGAGCACTGAAGCTTTCTTT | CASSLARGSSTEAFF
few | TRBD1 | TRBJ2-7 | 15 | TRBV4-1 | TGCGCCAGCAGCCAGAGAGACAGGGAGCCCTACGAGCAGTACTTC | CASSQRDREPYEQYF
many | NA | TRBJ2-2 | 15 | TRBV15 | TGTGCCACCAGCCTGGGGGGCCCAGCCTCCGGGGAGCTGTTTTTT | CATSLGGPASGELFF
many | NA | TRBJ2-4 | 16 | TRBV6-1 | TGTGCCAGCAGTGAGGGGCGGATCCTAGCCAAAAACATTCAGTACTTC | CASSEGRILAKNIQYF
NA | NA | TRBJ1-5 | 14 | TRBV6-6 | TGTGCCAGCAGTGACCAGACCAGGGATCAGCCCCAGAATTTT | CASSDQTRDQPQNF
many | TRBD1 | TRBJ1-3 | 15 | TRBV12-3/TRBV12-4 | TGTGCCAGCAGTCCATGGCGGACAGGGAGAAACACCATATATTTT | CASSPWRTGRNTIYF
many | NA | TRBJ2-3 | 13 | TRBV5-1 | TGCGCCAGTGAACAGGGCGAGGCAGATACGCAGTATTTT | CASEQGEADTQYF
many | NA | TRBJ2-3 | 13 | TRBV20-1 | TGCAGTGCTATTGGGGGGCCCTCAGATACGCAGTATTTT | CSAIGGPSDTQYF
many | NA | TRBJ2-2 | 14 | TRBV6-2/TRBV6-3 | TGTGCCAGCAGTCGGGGGCTCAGAACACCGGAGCTGTTTTTT | CASSRGLRTPELFF
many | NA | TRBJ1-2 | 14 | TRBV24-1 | TGTGCCACCAGTGATTTGAGAGCTAACTATGGCTACACCTTC | CATSDLRANYGYTF
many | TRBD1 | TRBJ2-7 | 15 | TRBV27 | TGTGCCAGCAGTTCCGGACAGGGGAGGTCCTACGAGCAGTACTTC | CASSSGQGRSYEQYF
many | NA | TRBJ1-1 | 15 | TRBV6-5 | TGTGCCAGCCATATTGGGCCTGCTCGGGACACTGAAGCTTTCTTT | CASHIGPARDTEAFF
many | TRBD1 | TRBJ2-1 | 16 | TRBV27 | TGTGCCAGCAGTTTAGTACGGGACAGCAAGGGTAGGGAGCAGTTCTTC | CASSLVRDSKGREQFF
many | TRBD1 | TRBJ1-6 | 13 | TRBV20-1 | TGCAGTGCTCCCCGGGACAGTAATTCACCCCTCCACTTT | CSAPRDSNSPLHF
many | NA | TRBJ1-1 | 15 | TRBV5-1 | TGCGCCAGCAGCTTGAACCGGGGACAGAACACTGAAGCTTTCTTT | CASSLNRGQNTEAFF
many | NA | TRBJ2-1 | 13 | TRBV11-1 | TGTGCCAGCAGCTTCTGGGGCATGGATGAGCAGTTCTTC | CASSFWGMDEQFF
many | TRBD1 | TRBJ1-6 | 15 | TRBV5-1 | TGCGCCAGCAGCCCGAGGGACAGCAATAATTCACCCCTCCACTTT | CASSPRDSNNSPLHF
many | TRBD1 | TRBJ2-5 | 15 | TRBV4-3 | TGCGCCAGCAGCCCGGTGACAGGGGGCCAAGAGACCCAGTACTTC | CASSPVTGGQETQYF
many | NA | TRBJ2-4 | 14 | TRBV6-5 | TGTGCCAGCAGGAGGAAGGGTACTCAAAACATTCAGTACTTC | CASRRKGTQNIQYF
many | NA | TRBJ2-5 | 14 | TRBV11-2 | TGTGCCAGCAGCTTAGGACTCATTCAAGAGACCCAGTACTTC | CASSLGLIQETQYF
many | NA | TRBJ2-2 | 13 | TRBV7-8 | TGTGCCAGCAGCTATCAGGGTGCCGGGGAGCTGTTTTTT | CASSYQGAGELFF
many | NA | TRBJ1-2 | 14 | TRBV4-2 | TGTGCCAGCAGCCAAGATCGGACAGACTATGGCTACACCTTC | CASSQDRTDYGYTF
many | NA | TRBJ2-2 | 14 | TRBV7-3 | TGTGCCAGCGGAGACCGCAGACACCCCGGGGAGCTGTTTTTT | CASGDRRHPGELFF
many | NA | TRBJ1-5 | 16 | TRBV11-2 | TGTGCCAGCAGCTTAGGGAGGGATAGGAGGGATCAGCCCCAGCATTTT | CASSLGRDRRDQPQHF
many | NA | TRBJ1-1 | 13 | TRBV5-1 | TGCGCCAGCAGCTTGGCCTTGAACACTGAAGCTTTCTTT | CASSLALNTEAFF
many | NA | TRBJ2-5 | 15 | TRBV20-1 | TGCAGTGCTAGAAGTGCACCGGGGGGCGCCGAGACCCAGTACTTC | CSARSAPGGAETQYF
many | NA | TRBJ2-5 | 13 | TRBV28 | TGTGCCAGCAGGAACACAACCCGTGAGACCCAGTACTTC | CASRNTTRETQYF
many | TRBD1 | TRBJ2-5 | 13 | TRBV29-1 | TGCAGCGTTAGCAGGGGACAGGGCGAGACCCAGTACTTC | CSVSRGQGETQYF
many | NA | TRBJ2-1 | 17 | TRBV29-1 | TGCAGCGTCCGTGGTTGGGTTGGCTACAAGGCGGGGAATGAGCAGTTCTTC | CSVRGWVGYKAGNEQFF
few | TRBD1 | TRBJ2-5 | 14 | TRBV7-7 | TGTGCTAGCAGTAGGGACAGGGGGGAAGAGACCCAGTACTTC | CASSRDRGEETQYF
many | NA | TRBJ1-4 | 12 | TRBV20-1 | TGCAGTGCTAGCACGGATAGGGGCGAACTGTTTTTT | CSASTDRGELFF
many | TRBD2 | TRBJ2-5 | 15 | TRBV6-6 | TGTGCCAGCAGGGGGGTGTTAGCGGGGGGCCAGCGCCAGTACTTC | CASRGVLAGGQRQYF
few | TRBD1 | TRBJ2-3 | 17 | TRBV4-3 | TGCGCCAGCAGCCAAGATCCCACAGGGGGCGCGGGAGATACGCAGTATTTT | CASSQDPTGGAGDTQYF
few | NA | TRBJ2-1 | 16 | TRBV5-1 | TGCGCCAGCAGCTTGGCCGGGCAGGGCATTTACAATGAGCAGTTCTTC | CASSLAGQGIYNEQFF
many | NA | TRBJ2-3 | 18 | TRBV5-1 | TGCGCCAGCAGCCCGTTGGGCCCTCAGGGTCCAAGCACAGATACGCAGTATTTT | CASSPLGPQGPSTDTQYF
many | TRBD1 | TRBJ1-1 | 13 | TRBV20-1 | TGCAGTGCACGGACAGGGGTGGAAACTGAAGCTTTCTTT | CSARTGVETEAFF
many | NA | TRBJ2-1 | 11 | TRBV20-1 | TGCAGTGCTAGAGTGGCGGGCGAGCAGTTCTTC | CSARVAGEQFF
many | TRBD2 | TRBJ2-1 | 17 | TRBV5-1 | TGCGCCAGCAGCTTGGCCAGGGGAAGCGGGGGGGGCCATGAGCAGTTCTTC | CASSLARGSGGGHEQFF
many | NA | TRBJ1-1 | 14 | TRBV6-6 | TGTGCCAGCAGTTCCCCCGGTGGGAACACTGAAGCTTTCTTT | CASSSPGGNTEAFF
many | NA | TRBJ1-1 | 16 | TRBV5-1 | TGCGCCAGCAGCTTGGACACCCCGGGCAGGAACACTGAAGCTTTCTTT | CASSLDTPGRNTEAFF
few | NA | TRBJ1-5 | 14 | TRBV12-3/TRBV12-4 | TGTGCCAGCAGTTTAGGGAAGGGAGATCAGCCCCAGCATTTT | CASSLGKGDQPQHF
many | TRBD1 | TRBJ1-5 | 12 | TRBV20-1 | TGCAGTGCGTTACAGGGGAGTCAGCCCCAGCATTTT | CSALQGSQPQHF
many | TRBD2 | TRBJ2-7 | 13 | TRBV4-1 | TGCGCCAGCAGCCGTGGACTAGCCGGTGAGCAGTACTTC | CASSRGLAGEQYF
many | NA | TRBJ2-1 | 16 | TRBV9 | TGTGCCAGCAGCGTAGCAAGTCAGGGAGAAAACAATGAGCAGTTCTTC | CASSVASQGENNEQFF
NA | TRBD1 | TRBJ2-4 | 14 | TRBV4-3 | TGCGCCAGCAGCCATGATACAGGGGAAAAAATTCAGTACTTC | CASSHDTGEKIQYF
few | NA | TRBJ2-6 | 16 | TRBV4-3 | TGCGCCAGCAGCCAGAGTGGGGGGCTCGGGGCCAAAGTCCTGACTTTC | CASSQSGGLGAKVLTF
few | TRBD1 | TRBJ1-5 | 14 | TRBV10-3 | TGTGCCATCAGTGTGGGACAGGCAGGCCAGCCCCAGAATTTT | CAISVGQAGQPQNF
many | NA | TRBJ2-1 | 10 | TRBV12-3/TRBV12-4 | TGTGCCAGCAGCATTAATGAGCAGTTCTTC | CASSINEQFF
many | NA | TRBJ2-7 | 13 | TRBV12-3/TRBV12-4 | TGTGCCAGCAGTAAGGGGGGTGTACGCGAGCAGTACTTC | CASSKGGVREQYF
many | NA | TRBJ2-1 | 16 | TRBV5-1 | TGCGCCAGCAGCTTGGAAGTATCAGGCCCCCGAAATGAGCAGTTCTTC | CASSLEVSGPRNEQFF
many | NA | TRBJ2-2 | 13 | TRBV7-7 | TGTGCTAGCAGTTCGGACGGACCCGGGGAGCTGTTTTTT | CASSSDGPGELFF
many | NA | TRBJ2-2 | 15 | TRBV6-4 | TGTGCCAGCAGTGACTCCCACGGGGTCGGCGGGGAGCTGTTTTTT | CASSDSHGVGGELFF
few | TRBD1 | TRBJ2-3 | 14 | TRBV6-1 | TGTGCCAGCAGTGAAACAGGGGGCAGGGATACGCAGTATTTT | CASSETGGRDTQYF
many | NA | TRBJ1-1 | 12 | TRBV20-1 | TGCAGTGTGCGACTCGTGAACACTGAAGCTTTCTTT | CSVRLVNTEAFF
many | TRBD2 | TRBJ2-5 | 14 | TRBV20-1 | TGCAGTGCTCGACTAGCGGGGGGGGAGGAGACCCAGTACTTC | CSARLAGGEETQYF